These T cell receptor beta chains were read from a single sample in a study of blood T cell repertoires in COVID-19. Sequencing was performed with immunoSEQ multiplex PCR; in TCRdb, only in-frame clones are kept and a portion is missing. Of hundreds of thousands of clones listed, more than 75% were seen once; the top ten hold about 1.5%. Material: PBMCs or T cells enriched from blood (not recorded which). These receptors were collected from a woman in her forties or fifties who had recovered from COVID-19. The conserved cysteine and the conserved F or W are not part of the CDR3 here. Fields, in order: J gene, V gene, CDR3 protein.

J gene: TRBJ1-1
V gene: TRBV3-1/TRBV3-2
CDR3 protein: ASSQGDRGWTEAF

J gene: TRBJ1-1
V gene: TRBV7-9
CDR3 protein: ASSPGQLEAF

J gene: TRBJ2-3
V gene: TRBV10-3
CDR3 protein: AISASGLAGGGKDTQY

J gene: TRBJ2-7
V gene: TRBV10-3
CDR3 protein: ATRLPAHYEQY

J gene: TRBJ2-4
V gene: TRBV28
CDR3 protein: ASTWGGAKNIQY

J gene: TRBJ1-2
V gene: TRBV27
CDR3 protein: ASSLSLNAVYGYT

J gene: TRBJ2-7
V gene: TRBV5-1
CDR3 protein: ASSLVTGTSTYEQY

J gene: TRBJ2-1
V gene: TRBV3-1/TRBV3-2
CDR3 protein: ASSLGSNEQF

J gene: TRBJ2-7
V gene: TRBV19
CDR3 protein: ASSIVPVHLSEQY

J gene: TRBJ1-5
V gene: TRBV6-5
CDR3 protein: ASLGRDRGFQPQH

J gene: TRBJ2-7
V gene: TRBV18
CDR3 protein: ASSWGRRSYEQY

J gene: TRBJ2-1
V gene: TRBV10-3
CDR3 protein: AISEIAGRDEQF

J gene: TRBJ1-2
V gene: TRBV5-4
CDR3 protein: ASSLRRSYGYT

J gene: TRBJ2-2
V gene: TRBV5-1
CDR3 protein: ASSGSGSNTGELF